This TCR beta chain was captured in a study of metastatic and nonmetastatic thyroid tumors. At the level of the study: Comparative analysis of repertoires was undertaken across blood and tumor or nodule tissue obtained from malignant and benign thyroid patients.

CDR1 and CDR2 (germline): SGHTA, FQGNSA. CDR3 length: 14 amino acids. With regard to this clone: As yet, its antigen is unknown. Compared with germline, one end of the junction differs, possibly owing to a read error.

Study conclusions and caveats: According to reports, the diversity of TCR beta was significantly higher in malignant thyroid tumors than in benign nodules, and this held in both blood and tumor samples.

The entire patient cohort was treatment-naive prior to thyroid surgery. Original methodology: CDR3 was compared across clinicopathological groups, and the resulting differences were used to build a distant-metastasis classifier for papillary thyroid cancer. TCRdb re-clonotyped the PCR reads through MiXCR. TCRdb's processing, not the authors', yielded these V and J calls. This sample carries about 40,000 clones, approximately 16% of them seen once, and the ten largest clones take 8% to 10%. The material sequenced was tumor tissue. This TCR was recovered from a female donor with papillary thyroid cancer or a benign thyroid nodule (not recorded which). Some clones in this sample may be carry-over from other donors' samples. J is TRBJ2-7 and V is TRBV7-2; D not resolved. CDR3 bases: TGTGCCAGCACCAATGTCGGGTGGGATTCCGAGCAGCACTTC. Translating it yields CASTNVGWDSEQHF.